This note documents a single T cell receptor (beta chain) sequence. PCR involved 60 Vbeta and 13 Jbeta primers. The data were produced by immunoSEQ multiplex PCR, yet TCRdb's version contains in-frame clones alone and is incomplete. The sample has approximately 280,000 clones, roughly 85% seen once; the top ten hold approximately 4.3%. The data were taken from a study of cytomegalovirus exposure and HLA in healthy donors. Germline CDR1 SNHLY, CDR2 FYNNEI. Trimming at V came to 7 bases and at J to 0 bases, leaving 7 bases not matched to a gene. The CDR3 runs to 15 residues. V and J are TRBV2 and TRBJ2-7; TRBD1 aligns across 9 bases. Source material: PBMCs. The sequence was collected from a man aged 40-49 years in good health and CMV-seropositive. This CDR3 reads CASTGDRDSSYEQYF. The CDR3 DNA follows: TGTGCCAGCACCGGGGACAGGGACTCCTCCTACGAGCAGTACTTC.